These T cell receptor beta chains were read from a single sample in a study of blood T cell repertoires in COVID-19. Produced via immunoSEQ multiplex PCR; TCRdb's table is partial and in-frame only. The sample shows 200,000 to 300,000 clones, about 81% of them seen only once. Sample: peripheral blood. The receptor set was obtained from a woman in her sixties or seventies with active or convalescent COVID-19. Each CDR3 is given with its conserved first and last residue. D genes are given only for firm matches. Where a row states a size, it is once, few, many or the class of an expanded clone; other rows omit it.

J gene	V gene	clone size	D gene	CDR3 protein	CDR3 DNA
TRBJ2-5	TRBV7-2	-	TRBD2	CASIPPGGLAGVGQETQYF	TGTGCCAGCATCCCCCCCGGGGGGCTAGCGGGGGTAGGGCAAGAGACCCAGTACTTC
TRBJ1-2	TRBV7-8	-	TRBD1	CASSRTGQGYGYTF	TGTGCCAGCAGTAGGACAGGGCAGGGCTATGGCTACACCTTC
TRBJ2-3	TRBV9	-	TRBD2	CASSVLASGTDTQYF	TGTGCCAGCAGCGTATTGGCTAGCGGAACAGATACGCAGTATTTT
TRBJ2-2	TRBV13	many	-	CASSLVLGELFF	TGTGCCAGCAGCTTAGTTCTCGGGGAGCTGTTTTTT
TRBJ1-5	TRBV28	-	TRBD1	CASSPDRANQPQHF	TGTGCCAGCAGTCCTGACAGGGCCAATCAGCCCCAGCATTTT
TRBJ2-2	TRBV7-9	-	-	CASSYSGTPGTGELFF	TGTGCCAGCAGCTACTCCGGGACACCGGGCACCGGGGAGCTGTTTTTT
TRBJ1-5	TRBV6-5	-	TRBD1	CATGTANQPQHF	TGTGCGACCGGGACAGCGAATCAGCCCCAGCATTTT
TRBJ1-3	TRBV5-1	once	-	CASSPHNSGNTIYF	TGCGCCAGCAGCCCTCACAACTCTGGAAACACCATATATTTT
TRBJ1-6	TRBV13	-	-	CASRFTRGNSPLHF	TGTGCCAGCAGATTCACCAGGGGTAATTCACCCCTCCACTTT
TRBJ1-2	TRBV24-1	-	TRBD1	CATSERQGVVDGYTF	TGTGCCACCAGTGAGCGGCAGGGGGTGGTGGATGGCTACACCTTC
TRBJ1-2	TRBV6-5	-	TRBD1	CASIRSDRGAGGYTF	TGTGCCAGCATACGCTCGGACAGGGGAGCAGGTGGCTACACCTTC
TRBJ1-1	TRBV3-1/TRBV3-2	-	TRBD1	CASSQGQGLDTEAFF	TGTGCCAGCAGCCAGGGACAGGGTTTGGACACTGAAGCTTTCTTT
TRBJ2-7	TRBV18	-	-	CASSPGGDPYEQYF	TGTGCCAGCTCACCAGGCGGGGACCCCTACGAGCAGTACTTC
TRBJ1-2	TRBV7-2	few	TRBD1	CASSPRDRPKYGYTF	TGTGCCAGCAGCCCCCGGGACAGGCCTAAATATGGCTACACCTTC
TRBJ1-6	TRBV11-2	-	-	CASSPRSGRAAYNSPLHF	TGTGCCAGCAGCCCCCGTAGTGGCAGGGCCGCCTATAATTCACCCCTCCACTTT
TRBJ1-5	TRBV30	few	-	CAWSGGQAGQPQHF	TGTGCCTGGAGTGGTGGGCAGGCCGGTCAGCCCCAGCATTTT
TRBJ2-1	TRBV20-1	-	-	CSASKALEDEQFF	TGCAGTGCTAGTAAGGCCCTAGAGGATGAGCAGTTCTTC